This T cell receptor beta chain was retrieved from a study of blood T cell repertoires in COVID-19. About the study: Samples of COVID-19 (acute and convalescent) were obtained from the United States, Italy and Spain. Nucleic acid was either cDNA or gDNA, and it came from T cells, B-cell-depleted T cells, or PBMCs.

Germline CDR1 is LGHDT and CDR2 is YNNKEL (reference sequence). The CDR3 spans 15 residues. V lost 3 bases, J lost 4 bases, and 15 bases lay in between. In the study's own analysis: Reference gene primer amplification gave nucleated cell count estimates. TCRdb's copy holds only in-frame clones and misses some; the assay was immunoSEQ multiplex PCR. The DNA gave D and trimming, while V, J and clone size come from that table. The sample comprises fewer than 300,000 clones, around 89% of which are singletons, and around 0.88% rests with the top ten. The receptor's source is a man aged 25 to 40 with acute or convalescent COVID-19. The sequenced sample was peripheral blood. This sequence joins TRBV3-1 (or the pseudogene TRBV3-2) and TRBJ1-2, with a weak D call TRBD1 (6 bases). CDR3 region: CASSQRPQGTYGYTF. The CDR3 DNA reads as TGTGCCAGCAGCCAGCGCCCACAGGGTACCTATGGCTACACCTTC.